This T cell receptor (beta chain) appears in the sequencing data of a study of T-cell memory formation after mild COVID-19. For the study at large: TCR clusters were largely donor specific.

This clonotype was seen only a few times. TCRdb redid the calling of the 5' RACE reads with MiXCR, one entry per CDR3 protein. The sample includes under 300,000 distinct CDR3 sequences, 15% to 20% of them seen just once. Germline V gene sequence: CDR1 SGHRS, CDR2 YFSETQ. This CDR3 is built from 17 residues. V lost 2 bases and J 1 base, leaving 16 bases between the germline ends. Sequenced material: PBMCs or a T cell subset sorted from them (not recorded which). The receptor was isolated from a man younger than 35 who had mild COVID-19 (a few samples of this study predate the infection). Cell type and time point are not known. The rearrangement uses TRBV5-1 and TRBJ2-4; the D gene is possibly TRBD2 (5 bases). This CDR3 is CASSLHGLMVAKNIQYF. The CDR3 bases are TGCGCCAGCAGCTTACACGGACTTATGGTGGCCAAAAACATTCAGTACTTC.